The sequence of this TCR beta chain was determined in a study of post-analysis software for immune sequencing data. Overall study: Disease trajectories encompassed relapsing-remitting, secondary progressive and progressive-relapsing multiple sclerosis.

A word on this clonotype: Antigen specificity is unknown.

Unique molecular identifiers were built into the TCR beta cDNA libraries. Yield was 500,000 or so cDNA molecules from about 0.94 to 9.7 million T cells. TCRdb processed the PCR reads anew with MiXCR; each CDR3 protein has one entry. The sample yields 350,000 to 450,000 distinct CDR3 sequences, less than 40% seen once. Study-level points and caveats: By F measure, strong co-clustering occurred among samples prepared in the same batch. Higher frequency in patients than in controls was seen for about 5 TRBV segments, with TRBV5-6, TRBV5-1 and TRBV20-1 among them. Multiple sclerosis patients had significantly lower normalized Chao1 diversity than controls.

The germline V gene has CDR1 SEHNR and CDR2 FQNEAQ (reference sequence). V was shortened by 4 bases and J by 10 bases, with 13 bases between the two germline ends. The CDR3 totals 12 residues. The source of this sequence is a girl aged 5-17 years with multiple sclerosis. Sequencing was carried out using blood. The chain carries TRBV7-9 and TRBJ1-1; D remains unclear. The CDR3 here is CASSYGDGSAFF. The CDR3 bases are TGTGCCAGCAGCTACGGTGACGGATCAGCTTTCTTT.